The T cell receptor beta chain under discussion was sequenced for a study of metastatic and nonmetastatic thyroid tumors. Among the patients, none had received any treatment before thyroid surgery. Remarks on this clone: Being one base from a much bigger clone, this may be a read error.

Using MiXCR, TCRdb re-called clones from the PCR reads. The table lists tens of thousands of clones, about 13% of them singletons. The sample taken for sequencing was blood. The receptor was isolated from a female donor with papillary thyroid cancer or a benign thyroid nodule (not recorded which). Some clones in this sample may be carry-over from other donors' samples.

CDR3 residues: CASSLAPGGYGYIF. In DNA, the CDR3 is TGCGCCAGCAGCTTGGCTCCAGGAGGCTATGGCTACATCTTC. This chain links TRBV5-1 with TRBJ1-2; D unclear. Germline V gives CDR1 SGHRS, CDR2 YFSETQ. The CDR3 runs 14 residues. The full variable domain, in which reference TRBV5-1 and TRBJ1-2 provide the parts outside the CDR3, is KAGVTQTPRYLIKTRGQQVTLSCSPISGHRSVSWYQQTPGQGLQFLFEYFSETQRNKGNFPGRFSGRQFSNSRSEMNVSTLELGDSALYLCASSLAPGGYGYIFGSGTRLTVV.